This T cell receptor (beta chain) derives from a study of CXCR3-negative and CXCR3-positive naive CD8 T cells. A remark on this clonotype: No antigen is known for it.

Naive CD8+ T cells showed a CD45RO-CCR7+CD27+CD95- phenotype. The study, taken as a whole, reports: TRB CDR3 properties were used to infer TCR strength, and surface CD5 was comparable between naive subsets. TRB CDR3s were more hydrophobic in CXCR3-positive than in CXCR3-negative naive cells. Naive subsets were similarly diverse, while memory CD8+ repertoires were much less diverse. TRBV-TRBJ usage was alike in naive CXCR3-negative and CXCR3-positive cells but differed in memory cells.

This CDR3 is 18 amino acids long. Germline assignment: CDR1 SQVTM and CDR2 ANQGSEA. Each TRB cDNA library was prepared by 5' RACE (with UMI labels). Following a re-call of the 5' RACE reads, TCRdb has one entry per CDR3 protein and lacks DNA. Here the sample table reports over 4,000 distinct CDR3 sequences. Sequenced material: naive CXCR3+ CD8+ T cells from blood. Regarding subset: CD45RO-CCR7+CD27+CD95- naive CD8+ T cells expressing CXCR3 (TNR3+). V and J are TRBV29-1 and TRBJ2-6; no DNA is available, so the TRBD1 call from TCRdb remains unchecked. The clonotype comes from a human donor in good health. Some clones in this sample may be carry-over from other donors' samples. CDR3 sequence: CSVVPWDATDSGANVLTF.